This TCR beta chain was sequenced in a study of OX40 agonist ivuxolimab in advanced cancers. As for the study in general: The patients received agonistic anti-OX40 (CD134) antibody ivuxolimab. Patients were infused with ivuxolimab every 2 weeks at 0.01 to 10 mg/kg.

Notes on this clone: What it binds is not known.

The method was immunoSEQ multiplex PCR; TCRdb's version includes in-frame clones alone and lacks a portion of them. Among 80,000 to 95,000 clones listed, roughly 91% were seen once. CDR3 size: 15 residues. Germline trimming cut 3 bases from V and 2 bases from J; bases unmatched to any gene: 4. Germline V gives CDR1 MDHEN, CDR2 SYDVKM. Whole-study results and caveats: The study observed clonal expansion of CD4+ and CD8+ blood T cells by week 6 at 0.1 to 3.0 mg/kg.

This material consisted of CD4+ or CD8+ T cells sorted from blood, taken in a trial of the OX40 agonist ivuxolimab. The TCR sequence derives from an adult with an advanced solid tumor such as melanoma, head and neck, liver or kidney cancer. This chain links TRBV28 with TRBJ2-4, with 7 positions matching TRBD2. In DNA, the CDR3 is TGTGCCAGCAGTTTTAGGGGAGGGCCCAAAAACATTCAGTACTTC. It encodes CASSFRGGPKNIQYF.